A single sample gave rise to the 13 T cell receptor beta chains below, sequenced in a study of T cell changes during pregnancy in multiple sclerosis. The repertoire was sequenced with immunoSEQ multiplex PCR; TCRdb's copy has only in-frame clones and lacks some. Of roughly 100,000 clones listed, approximately 92% are singletons. The sample here was peripheral blood, taken in the second trimester of pregnancy. The receptor set was obtained from a female donor with multiple sclerosis, enrolled in a pregnancy study.

Concerning this clone itself: The junction shows a germline mismatch at one end, possibly a read error. The genes are TRBV2 and TRBJ1-5; 8 bases are shared with TRBD1. The CDR3 length is 13 residues. Germline values: CDR1 SNHLY, CDR2 FYNNEI. In nucleotides, the CDR3 is TGTGCCAGCAGGGAAGACAGGGGATGGCCCCAGCATTTT. Protein product: CASREDRGWPQHF.

The chain recombines TRBV7-9 with TRBJ2-1; TRBD2 is a possible D gene (7 bases). V shed 7 bases and J shed 10 bases, with 17 bases lying between them. The CDR3 runs 13 residues. Germline loops: CDR1 SEHNR, CDR2 FQNEAQ (reference sequence). The CDR3 coding sequence is TGTGCCAGCACCCCTGGGGGGGCCGGGGAGCAGTTCTTC. Its protein is CASTPGGAGEQFF.

The V and J genes are TRBV7-2 and TRBJ2-7; 7 bases line up with TRBD2. CDR3 length: 13 amino acids. The V gene end was trimmed by 4 bases and the J gene end by 3 bases; junction bases not matched to a gene: 3. Germline assignment: CDR1 SGHTA and CDR2 FQGNSA. Here the CDR3 DNA reads TGTGCCAGCAGCTACAGCGGGAACTACGAGCAGTACTTC. This codes for CASSYSGNYEQYF.

V usage is TRBV30 and J usage is TRBJ2-1; tentative D call: TRBD2 (5 bases). There are 15 residues in the CDR3. Germline V gene sequence: CDR1 GTSNPN, CDR2 SVGIG (reference sequence). The germline V and J ends were trimmed by 4 bases and 0 bases, with 13 bases remaining between them. CDR3: CAWNVRTYSYNEQFF. The DNA of the CDR3 is TGTGCCTGGAACGTCAGGACTTACTCCTACAATGAGCAGTTCTTC.

The chain has TRBV27 and TRBJ2-2, with D maybe TRBD2 (5 bases). This CDR3 has 14 residues. CDR1 and CDR2 from the germline V gene are MNHEY and SMNVEV (reference sequence). V dropped 8 bases and J dropped 3 bases, with 13 bases sitting between them. The CDR3, as DNA: TGTGCCAGCGGCCTAGCCCTATACACCGGGGAGCTGTTTTTT. Its protein is CASGLALYTGELFF.

The V call is TRBV5-4, the J call TRBJ2-1; the match to TRBD2 covers 11 bases. The CDR3 consists of 15 residues. Germline values: CDR1 SGHNT, CDR2 YYREEE (reference sequence). V was pared by 1 base and J by 9 bases, with 6 bases of the junction left unmatched. The CDR3 DNA reads TGTGCCAGCAGCTTGCCACTAGCGGGAGTTGGTGAGCAGTTCTTC. Protein sequence: CASSLPLAGVGEQFF. The full variable domain, completed using reference TRBV5-4 and TRBJ2-1, is ETGVTQSPTHLIKTRGQQVTLRCSSQSGHNTVSWYQQALGQGPQFIFQYYREEENGRGNFPPRFSGLQFPNYSSELNVNALELDDSALYLCASSLPLAGVGEQFFGPGTRLTVL.

With regard to this clone: This same CDR3 is encoded by further DNA sequences in the sample. The chain links TRBV28 to TRBJ2-7; D uncertain. This CDR3 contains 11 residues. CDR1 and CDR2 from the germline V gene are MDHEN and SYDVKM. Between the trimmed V and J ends, which lost 2 bases and 4 bases, there was a span of 3 bases. CDR3 region: CASSLTYEQYF. The CDR3 DNA reads TGTGCCAGCAGTTTAACTTACGAGCAGTACTTC.

The rearrangement joins TRBV5-1 to TRBJ1-3; tentatively, D is TRBD1 (6 bases). This CDR3 contains 15 residues. Germline V gene data show CDR1 as SGHRS and CDR2 as YFSETQ. The ends were cut back, 2 bases at V and 2 bases at J, with 11 bases in the middle. The CDR3 sequence: CASSLGQNPGNTIYF. The CDR3 bases are TGCGCCAGCAGCTTAGGACAGAATCCTGGAAACACCATATATTTT.

The chain joins TRBV2 to TRBJ1-1, with D perhaps matching TRBD1 (6 bases). The V gene lost 8 bases and the J gene lost 1 base, with 11 bases spanning the gap. Germline V lookup: CDR1 SNHLY, CDR2 FYNNEI. CDR3 size: 13 residues. The CDR3 spells CASDGQPNTEAFF. DNA for the CDR3: TGTGCCAGCGATGGACAGCCGAACACTGAAGCTTTCTTT. The whole variable domain, filled in from reference TRBV2 and TRBJ1-1, reads EPEVTQTPSHQVTQMGQEVILRCVPISNHLYFYWYRQILGQKVEFLVSFYNNEISEKSEIFDDQFSVERPDGSNFTLKIRSTKLEDSAMYFCASDGQPNTEAFFGQGTRLTVV.

The chain joins TRBV6-5 to TRBJ1-4; D is possibly TRBD1 (6 bases). The CDR3 totals 14 residues. Germline CDR1 and CDR2: MNHEY and SVGAGI. The ends were cut back, 6 bases at V and 10 bases at J, with 18 bases in the middle. In DNA form, the CDR3 reads TGTGCCAGCAGCCAACAGGGACTAAGGGGAAAACTGTTTTTT. This codes for CASSQQGLRGKLFF.

This chain connects TRBV4-2 to TRBJ2-1; 11 positions agree with TRBD2. V dropped 3 bases and J dropped 0; count of bases not matched to a gene: 4. Germline CDR1 and CDR2: LGHNA and YNFKEQ. The CDR3 is made up of 17 amino acids. This CDR3 reads CASSHATSGSSYNEQFF. The CDR3 DNA reads TGTGCCAGCAGCCACGCCACTAGCGGGAGCTCCTACAATGAGCAGTTCTTC.

The chain has TRBV6-1 and TRBJ2-2; 7 bases are shared with TRBD1. The junction had 6 bases not matched to a gene; V was cut back by 5 bases and J by 3 bases. This CDR3 spans 15 amino acids. Germline V gives CDR1 MNHNS, CDR2 SASEGT. In nucleotides, the CDR3 is TGTGCCAGCAGTATGACAGGGACGCACACCGGGGAGCTGTTTTTT. It specifies CASSMTGTHTGELFF.

The V call is TRBV23-1, the J call TRBJ2-3; D unresolved. TRBV23-1 is assigned to the ORF class and has an uncertain function. V was pared by 3 bases and J by 0 bases, with 7 bases between. The CDR3 contains 14 residues. The CDR3 region is CASSQAESTDTQYF. CDR3 DNA: TGCGCCAGCAGTCAGGCGGAAAGCACAGATACGCAGTATTTT.